This is a list of T cell receptor beta chains from one sample in a study of blood T cell repertoires in COVID-19. Repertoires were generated with immunoSEQ multiplex PCR, while TCRdb's copy carries only in-frame clones and drops some. The sample contains around 270,000 clones, about 87% of which appear only once. The specimen was PBMCs or T cells enriched from blood (not recorded which). Receptor source: a woman aged 40 to 50 who had been exposed to COVID-19. CDR3s include the opening cysteine and the closing phenylalanine or tryptophan. Each record gives: D gene, clone size, V gene, J gene, CDR3 protein, CDR3 DNA. D genes are given only for firm matches. Size values are once, few and many counts, or a class for expanded clones, and some rows have none.

>-|-|TRBV6-2/TRBV6-3|TRBJ2-3
CASSFRRTEGTQYF
TGTGCCAGCAGTTTCAGAAGGACGGAGGGCACGCAGTATTTT
>-|-|TRBV6-5|TRBJ1-3
CASSYGGEGAGNTIYF
TGTGCCAGCAGTTACGGAGGGGAAGGTGCTGGAAACACCATATATTTT
>-|-|TRBV4-3|TRBJ2-1
CASSRAWALYNEQFF
TGCGCCAGCAGCCGGGCCTGGGCTCTCTACAATGAGCAGTTCTTC
>TRBD1|-|TRBV4-1|TRBJ1-6
CASSQQGGRENSPLHF
TGCGCCAGCAGCCAGCAGGGGGGCAGGGAAAATTCACCCCTCCACTTT
>-|-|TRBV7-2|TRBJ2-1
CASSLESRPRNEQFF
TGTGCCAGCAGCTTAGAATCGCGCCCCAGGAATGAGCAGTTCTTC
>TRBD2|-|TRBV10-3|TRBJ2-1
CAIRSGTTSYNEQFF
TGTGCCATCAGGTCCGGGACTACTTCCTACAATGAGCAGTTCTTC
>TRBD2|-|TRBV24-1|TRBJ2-1
CATSDLLAGDNEQFF
TGTGCCACCAGTGATTTGCTAGCGGGAGACAATGAGCAGTTCTTC
>TRBD2|-|TRBV7-2|TRBJ2-7
CASSFTSGGPYEQYF
TGTGCCAGCAGCTTCACTAGCGGGGGGCCTTACGAGCAGTACTTC
>TRBD1|once|TRBV2|TRBJ2-2
CASNGQGPSTGELFF
TGTGCCAGCAATGGACAGGGACCCAGCACCGGGGAGCTGTTTTTT
>-|-|TRBV30|TRBJ1-2
CAWRAGYGYTF
TGTGCCTGGAGGGCAGGCTATGGCTACACCTTC
>-|-|TRBV27|TRBJ1-1
CASSWRGEAFF
TGTGCCAGCAGCTGGAGGGGAGAAGCTTTCTTT
>-|-|TRBV18|TRBJ1-4
CASSPGGEKLFF
TGTGCCAGCTCACCAGGCGGCGAAAAACTGTTTTTT
>TRBD2|-|TRBV7-9|TRBJ2-7
CASSSHRAGSYEQYF
TGTGCCAGCAGTTCCCATCGAGCGGGGTCATACGAGCAGTACTTC
>TRBD2|-|TRBV4-3|TRBJ2-2
CASSQPSGGHTGELFF
TGCGCCAGCAGCCAACCTAGCGGGGGGCACACCGGGGAGCTGTTTTTT
>TRBD2|-|TRBV11-2|TRBJ2-5
CASTDGVASGRALETQYF
TGTGCCAGCACCGATGGGGTGGCTAGCGGGAGGGCCCTGGAGACCCAGTACTTC
>TRBD2|-|TRBV19|TRBJ2-5
CASSRSGGSRETQYF
TGTGCCAGTAGCAGGTCGGGCGGGAGTCGGGAGACCCAGTACTTC
>-|-|TRBV7-2|TRBJ2-7
CASSRNGAASYEQYF
TGTGCCAGCAGTCGCAATGGGGCAGCCTCCTACGAGCAGTACTTC
>-|-|TRBV5-1|TRBJ1-6
CASSTDGSSYNSPLHF
TGCGCCAGCAGCACGGACGGGAGCTCCTATAATTCACCCCTCCACTTT
>TRBD2|once|TRBV5-1|TRBJ2-4
CASRLAGANIQYF
TGTGCCAGCAGGCTGGCGGGAGCGAACATTCAGTACTTC
>-|-|TRBV4-1|TRBJ1-2
CASSQESNYGYTF
TGCGCCAGCAGCCAAGAGAGCAACTATGGCTACACCTTC
>TRBD1|-|TRBV29-1|TRBJ1-1
CSVEGGTGGLYTEAFF
TGCAGCGTTGAGGGAGGGACAGGGGGCTTGTACACTGAAGCTTTCTTT
>TRBD1|-|TRBV7-6|TRBJ2-7
CASSKDRGPYEQYF
TGTGCCAGCAGCAAGGACAGGGGGCCCTACGAGCAGTACTTC